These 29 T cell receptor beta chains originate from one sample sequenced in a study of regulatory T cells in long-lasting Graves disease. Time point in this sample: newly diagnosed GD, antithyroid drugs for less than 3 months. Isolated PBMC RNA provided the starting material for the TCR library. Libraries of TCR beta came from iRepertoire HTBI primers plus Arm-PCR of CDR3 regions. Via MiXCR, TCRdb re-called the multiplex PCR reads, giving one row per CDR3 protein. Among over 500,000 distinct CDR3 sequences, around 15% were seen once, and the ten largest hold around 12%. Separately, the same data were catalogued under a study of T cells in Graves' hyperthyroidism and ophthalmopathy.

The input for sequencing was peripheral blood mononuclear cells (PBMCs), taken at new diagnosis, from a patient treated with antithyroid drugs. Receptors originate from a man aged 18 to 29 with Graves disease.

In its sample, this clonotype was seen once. The CDR3 protein is CASSLSGGATGELFF. In DNA form, the CDR3 reads TGTGCCAGCAGTTTGTCAGGGGGTGCGACCGGGGAGCTGTTTTTT. This chain connects TRBV6-5 to TRBJ2-2; TRBD1 matches at 7 bases. The CDR3 runs to 15 residues. Germline-derived CDR1 and CDR2 are MNHEY and SVGAGI. Germline trimming cut 4 bases from V and 5 bases from J; bases unmatched to any gene: 7.

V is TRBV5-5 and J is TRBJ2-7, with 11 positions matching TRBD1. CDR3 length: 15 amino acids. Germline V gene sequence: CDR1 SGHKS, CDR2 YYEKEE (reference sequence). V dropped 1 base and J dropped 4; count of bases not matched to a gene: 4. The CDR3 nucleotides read TGTGCCAGCAGCTTGTACGGACAGGGGGCATACGAGCAGTACTTC. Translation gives CASSLYGQGAYEQYF.

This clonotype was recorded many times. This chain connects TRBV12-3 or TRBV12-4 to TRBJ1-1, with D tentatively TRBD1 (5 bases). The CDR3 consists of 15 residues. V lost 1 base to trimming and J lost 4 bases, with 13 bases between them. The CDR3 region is CASSLVDRRSTEAFF. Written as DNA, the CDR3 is TGTGCCAGCAGTTTAGTCGACAGACGGTCCACTGAAGCTTTCTTT.

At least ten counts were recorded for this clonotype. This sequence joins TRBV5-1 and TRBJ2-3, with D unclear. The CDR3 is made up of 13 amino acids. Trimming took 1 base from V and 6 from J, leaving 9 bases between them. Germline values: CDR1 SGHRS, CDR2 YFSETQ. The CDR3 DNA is TGCGCCAGCAGCTTGTCGATCGGGGATACGCAGTATTTT. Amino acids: CASSLSIGDTQYF.

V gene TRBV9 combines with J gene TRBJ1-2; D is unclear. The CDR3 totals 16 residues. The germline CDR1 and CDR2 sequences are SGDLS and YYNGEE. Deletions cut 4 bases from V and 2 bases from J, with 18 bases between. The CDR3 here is CASSPEDREWNYGYTF. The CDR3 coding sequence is TGTGCCAGCAGCCCCGAGGACCGAGAATGGAACTATGGCTACACCTTC. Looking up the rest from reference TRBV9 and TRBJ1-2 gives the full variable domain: DSGVTQTPKHLITATGQRVTLRCSPRSGDLSVYWYQQSLDQGLQFLIQYYNGEERAKGNILERFSAQQFPDLHSELNLSSLELGDSALYFCASSPEDREWNYGYTFGSGTRLTVV.

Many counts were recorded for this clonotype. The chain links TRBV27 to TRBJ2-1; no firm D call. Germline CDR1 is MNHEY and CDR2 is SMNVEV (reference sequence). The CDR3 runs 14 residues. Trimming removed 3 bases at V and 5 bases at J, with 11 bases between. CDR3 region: CASSFIDGHNEQFF. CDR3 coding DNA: TGTGCCAGCAGTTTTATAGACGGACACAATGAGCAGTTCTTC.

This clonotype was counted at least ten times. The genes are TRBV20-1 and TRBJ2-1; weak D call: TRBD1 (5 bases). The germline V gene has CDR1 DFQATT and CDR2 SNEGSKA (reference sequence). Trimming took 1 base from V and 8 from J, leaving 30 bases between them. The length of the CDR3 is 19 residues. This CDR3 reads CSARVMGLPRTGLSDEQFF. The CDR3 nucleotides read TGCAGTGCTAGAGTAATGGGGCTGCCTAGAACCGGTCTTTCGGATGAGCAGTTCTTC.

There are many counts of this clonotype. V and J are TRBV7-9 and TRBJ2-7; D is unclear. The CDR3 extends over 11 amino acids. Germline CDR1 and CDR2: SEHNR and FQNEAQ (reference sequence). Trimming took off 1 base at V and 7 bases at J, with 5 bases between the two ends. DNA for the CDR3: TGTGCCAGCAGCTTAGATGGGGAGCAGTACTTC. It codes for CASSLDGEQYF.

The CDR3 protein is CASSQEGQGRAEAFF. DNA of the CDR3: TGCGCCAGCAGCCAAGAGGGGCAGGGGAGGGCTGAAGCTTTCTTT. The V gene is TRBV4-1, the J gene TRBJ1-1; maybe TRBD1 (6 bases). The CDR3 runs to 15 residues. The germline V and J ends were trimmed by 0 bases and 6 bases, with 14 bases remaining between them. Germline-derived CDR1 and CDR2 are MGHRA and YSYEKL.

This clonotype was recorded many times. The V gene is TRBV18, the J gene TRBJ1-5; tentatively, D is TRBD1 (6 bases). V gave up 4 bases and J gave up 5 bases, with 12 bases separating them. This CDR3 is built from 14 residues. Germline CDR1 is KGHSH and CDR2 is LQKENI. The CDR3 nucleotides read TGTGCCAGCTCACAGGGGGGAGAACATCAGCCCCAGCATTTT. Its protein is CASSQGGEHQPQHF.

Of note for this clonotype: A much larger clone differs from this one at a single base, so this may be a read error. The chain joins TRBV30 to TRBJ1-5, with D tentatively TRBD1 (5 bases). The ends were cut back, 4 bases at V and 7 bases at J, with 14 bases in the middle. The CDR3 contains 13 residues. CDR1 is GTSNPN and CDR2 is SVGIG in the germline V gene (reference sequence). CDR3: CAWMGVGEQPQHF. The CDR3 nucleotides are TGTGCCTGGATGGGGGTCGGGGAGCAGCCCCAGCATTTT.

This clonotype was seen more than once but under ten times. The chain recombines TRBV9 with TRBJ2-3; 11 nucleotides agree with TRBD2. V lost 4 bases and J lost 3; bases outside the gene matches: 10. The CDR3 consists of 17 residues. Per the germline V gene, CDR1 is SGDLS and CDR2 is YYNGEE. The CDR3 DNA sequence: TGTGCCAGCAGCACGAGGACTAGCGGGTCGTCTACAGATACGCAGTATTTT. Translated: CASSTRTSGSSTDTQYF.

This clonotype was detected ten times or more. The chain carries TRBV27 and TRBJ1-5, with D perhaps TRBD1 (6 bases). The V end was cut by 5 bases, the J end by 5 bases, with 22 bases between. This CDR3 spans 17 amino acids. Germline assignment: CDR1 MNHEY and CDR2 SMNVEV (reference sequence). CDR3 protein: CASSPGPIQGAYQPQHF. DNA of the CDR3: TGTGCCAGCAGTCCTGGACCTATACAGGGTGCCTATCAGCCCCAGCATTTT.

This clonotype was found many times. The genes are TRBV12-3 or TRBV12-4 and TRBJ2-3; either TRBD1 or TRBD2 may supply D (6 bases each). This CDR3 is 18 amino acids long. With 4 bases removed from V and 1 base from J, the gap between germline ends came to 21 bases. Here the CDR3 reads CASSSGTYDRNGTDTQYF. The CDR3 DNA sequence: TGTGCCAGCAGTTCCGGGACTTACGACAGGAACGGCACAGATACGCAGTATTTT.

DNA of the CDR3: TGTGCCAGCAGGCCCCTGCGGGGTGGGAACAACTATGGCTACACCTTC. Translation: CASRPLRGGNNYGYTF. The chain links TRBV11-2 to TRBJ1-2; D is unclear. This CDR3 has 16 residues. Germline V CDR1 and CDR2: SGHAT, FQNNGV. V was cut by 6 bases and J by 2 bases, with 19 bases left in between. Looking up the rest from reference TRBV11-2 and TRBJ1-2 gives the full variable domain: EAGVAQSPRYKIIEKRQSVAFWCNPISGHATLYWYQQILGQGPKLLIQFQNNGVVDDSQLPKDRFSAERLKGVDSTLKIQPAKLEDSAVYLCASRPLRGGNNYGYTFGSGTRLTVV.

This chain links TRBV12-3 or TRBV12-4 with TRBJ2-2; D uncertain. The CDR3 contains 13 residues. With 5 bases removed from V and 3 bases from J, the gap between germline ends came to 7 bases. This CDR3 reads CASSPPYTGELFF. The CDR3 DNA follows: TGTGCCAGCAGTCCCCCGTACACCGGGGAGCTGTTTTTT.

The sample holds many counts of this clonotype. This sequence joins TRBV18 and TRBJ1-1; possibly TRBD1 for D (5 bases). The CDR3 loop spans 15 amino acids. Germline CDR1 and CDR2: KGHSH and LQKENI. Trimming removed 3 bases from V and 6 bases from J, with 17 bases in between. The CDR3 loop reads CASSPSARAIAEAFF. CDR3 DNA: TGTGCCAGCTCACCGTCGGCCAGGGCCATAGCTGAAGCTTTCTTT.

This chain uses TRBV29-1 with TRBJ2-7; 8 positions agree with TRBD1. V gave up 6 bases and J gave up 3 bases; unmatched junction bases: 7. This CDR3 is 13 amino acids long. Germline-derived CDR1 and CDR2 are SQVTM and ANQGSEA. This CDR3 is CSVVQGVGYEQYF. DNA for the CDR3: TGCAGCGTAGTACAGGGGGTAGGCTACGAGCAGTACTTC.

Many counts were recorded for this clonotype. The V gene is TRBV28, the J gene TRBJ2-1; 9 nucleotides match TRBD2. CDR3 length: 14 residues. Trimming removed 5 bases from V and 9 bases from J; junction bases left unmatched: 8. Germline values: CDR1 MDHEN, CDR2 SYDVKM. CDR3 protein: CASSVSGRRFEQFF. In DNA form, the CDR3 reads TGTGCCAGCAGTGTTAGCGGGAGAAGGTTTGAGCAGTTCTTC.

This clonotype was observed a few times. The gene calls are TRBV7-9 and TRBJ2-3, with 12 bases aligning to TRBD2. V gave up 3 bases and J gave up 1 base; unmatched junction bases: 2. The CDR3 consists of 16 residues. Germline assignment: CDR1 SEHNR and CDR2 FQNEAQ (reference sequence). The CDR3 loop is CASSFLAGGGTDTQYF. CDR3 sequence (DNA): TGTGCCAGCAGCTTCCTAGCGGGAGGGGGCACAGATACGCAGTATTTT.

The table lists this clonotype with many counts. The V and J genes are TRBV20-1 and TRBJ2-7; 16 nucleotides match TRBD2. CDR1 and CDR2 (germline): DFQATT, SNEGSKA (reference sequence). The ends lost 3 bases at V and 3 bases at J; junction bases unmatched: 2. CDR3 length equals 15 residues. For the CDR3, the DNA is TGCAGTGCTAGGGGGACTAGCGGGAGGGTCTACGAGCAGTACTTC. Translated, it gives CSARGTSGRVYEQYF.

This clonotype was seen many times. The CDR3 loop reads CSAVLGTGREQYF. In nucleotides, the CDR3 is TGCAGTGCTGTCCTGGGGACGGGACGCGAGCAGTACTTC. This chain links TRBV20-1 with TRBJ2-7; D is perhaps TRBD1 or TRBD2 (5 bases each). Germline values: CDR1 DFQATT, CDR2 SNEGSKA (reference sequence). The V and J ends lost 5 bases and 6 bases respectively, with 17 bases between them. The CDR3 totals 13 residues.

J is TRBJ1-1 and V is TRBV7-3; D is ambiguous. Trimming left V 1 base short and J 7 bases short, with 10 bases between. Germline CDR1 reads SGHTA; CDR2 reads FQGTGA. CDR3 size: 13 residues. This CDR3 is CASSLITGLEAFF. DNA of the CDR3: TGTGCCAGCAGCTTAATTACCGGTCTTGAAGCTTTCTTT.

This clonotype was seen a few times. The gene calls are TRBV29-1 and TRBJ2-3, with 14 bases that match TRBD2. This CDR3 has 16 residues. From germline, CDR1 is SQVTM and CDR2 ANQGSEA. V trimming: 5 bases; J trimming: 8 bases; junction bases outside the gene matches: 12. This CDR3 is CSVLPGTSGRLGTQYF. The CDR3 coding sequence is TGCAGCGTTCTACCCGGGACTAGCGGGAGATTGGGTACGCAGTATTTT.

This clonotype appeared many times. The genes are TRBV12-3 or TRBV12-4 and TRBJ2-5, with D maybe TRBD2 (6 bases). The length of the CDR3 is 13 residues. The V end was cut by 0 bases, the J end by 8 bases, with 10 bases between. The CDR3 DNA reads TGTGCCAGCAGTTTAGCGGCGGGGTATACCCAGTACTTC. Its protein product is CASSLAAGYTQYF.

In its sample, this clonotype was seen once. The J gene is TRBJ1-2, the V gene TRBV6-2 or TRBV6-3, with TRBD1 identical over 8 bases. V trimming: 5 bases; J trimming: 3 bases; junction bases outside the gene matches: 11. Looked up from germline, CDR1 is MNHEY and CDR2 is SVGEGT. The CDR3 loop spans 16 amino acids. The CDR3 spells CASSEASRQGYYGYTF. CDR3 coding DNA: TGTGCCAGCAGTGAAGCATCGAGACAGGGGTACTATGGCTACACCTTC.

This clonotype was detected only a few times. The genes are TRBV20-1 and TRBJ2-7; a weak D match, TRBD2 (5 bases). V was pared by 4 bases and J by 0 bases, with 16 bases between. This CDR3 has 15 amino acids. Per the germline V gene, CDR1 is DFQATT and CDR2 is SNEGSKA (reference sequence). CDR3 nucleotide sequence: TGCAGTGCTACCCTGCGGGTCGCGAGCTCCTACGAGCAGTACTTC. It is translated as CSATLRVASSYEQYF.

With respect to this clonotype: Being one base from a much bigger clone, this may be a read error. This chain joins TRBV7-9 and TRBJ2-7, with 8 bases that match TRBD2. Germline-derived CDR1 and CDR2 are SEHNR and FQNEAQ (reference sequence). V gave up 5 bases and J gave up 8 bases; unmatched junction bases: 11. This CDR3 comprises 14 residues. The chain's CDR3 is CASSHAAGVSKQYF. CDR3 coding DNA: TGTGCCAGCAGCCATGCAGCGGGAGTATCCAAGCAGTACTTC.

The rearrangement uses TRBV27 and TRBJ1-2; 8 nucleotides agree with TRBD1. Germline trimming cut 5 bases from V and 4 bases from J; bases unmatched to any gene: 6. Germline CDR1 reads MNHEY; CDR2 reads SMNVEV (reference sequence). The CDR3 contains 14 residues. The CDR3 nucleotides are TGTGCCAGCAGTGCGGACAGGGTTGGCTATGGCTACACCTTC. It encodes CASSADRVGYGYTF.